This note documents a single T cell receptor beta chain sequence. Every isolated RNA sample was fully reverse transcribed, so sequencing captured expressed TCRB transcripts. Clones were read by immunoSEQ multiplex PCR, and TCRdb kept only the in-frame ones, dropping some. In the table there are about 900,000 clones, 17% of which are singletons. Germline-derived CDR1 and CDR2 are KGHSH and LQKENI. This CDR3 region has 15 residues. Trimming removed 3 bases at V and 4 bases at J, with 15 bases between. The data were taken from a study of beta chain features in type 1 diabetes. The overall study: Healthy donors, compared against patients, showed similar age, gender and cell yields.

Sorted populations all exceeded 98% purity. This TCR came from a woman between 18 and 29 years old in good health. The sample taken for sequencing was naive CD4+ T cells from blood. This sequence joins TRBV18 and TRBJ1-2, with no clear D. For the CDR3, the DNA is TGTGCCAGCTCACCCCTTCTCGAAGCCCCCTATGGCTACACCTTC. This translates into CASSPLLEAPYGYTF.